This T cell receptor beta chain emerged from a study of PD-1 blockade in classical Hodgkin lymphoma (dated by TCRdb to the early 2020s). Regarding the research as a whole: To define a peripheral blood immune signature of response to PD-1 blockade in classical Hodgkin lymphoma, the study combined TCR beta sequencing with CyTOF.

To note about this clone: Its antigen is currently not known. Per-nucleotide qualities are absent, and no much larger clonotype sits a single base away.

The Qiagen DNeasy kit was used to extract genomic DNA from unsorted PBMCs and from the negatively selected CD4+ and CD8+ fractions. TCR beta CDR3 regions were subjected to amplification by immunoSEQ multiplex PCR with primers that anneal to V and J segments. A synthetic immune receptor repertoire was used to minimize amplification bias, and any remaining bias was removed computationally after sequencing. The study's own analysis went as follows. Repertoire diversity was quantified as the Shannon entropy index using custom Python scripts. Unsorted, CD4+ and CD8+ repertoires were examined separately, except in combined analyses, for which CD4+ and CD8+ sequences were merged in silico. This immuneACCESS table, as held by TCRdb, lists in-frame sequences with V and J called but not all clones. Of the missing ones, under half trace to an unresolved V gene in checked studies; the others have no known cause. V and J calls and clone size are as listed in that table; D and trimming were resolved from the DNA. The sample table lists about 46,000 clones, around 90% of them with a count of one. The ten largest account for roughly 5.3% of the sample.

Results and caveats for the whole study, not just this receptor: Baseline TCR diversity was reported as lower in newly diagnosed patients than in healthy donors, and lower still in relapsed/refractory patients. The study was limited to a single clinical trial cohort, and causes of repertoire differences, possibly disease activity or prior therapy, remained undefined.

What this sample's time point label stands for: newly diagnosed, previously untreated cHL patient sample. PBMCs from patients with newly diagnosed, previously untreated classical Hodgkin lymphoma were sequenced as a comparison group for the relapsed/refractory trial patients. Peripheral blood was collected in 8 mL Vacutainer Cell Preparation Tubes, from which PBMCs were isolated by centrifugation and then cryopreserved. Including the terminal cysteine and phenylalanine, the CDR3 comprises 17 residues. Here the CDR3 DNA is all that survives: 51 bases in frame from base 1. Via the germline V gene, CDR1 is KGHSH and CDR2 LQKENI. V sheds 0 bases and J sheds 5 bases, leaving 17 bases between their ends.

Specimen: peripheral blood mononuclear cells (PBMCs). This TCR was recovered from a human donor with classical Hodgkin lymphoma. This receptor chain uses TRBV18 and TRBJ2-1, with a weak D call of TRBD1 (6 bases match). The DNA reads TGTGCCAGCTCACCACCCTTCGGACAGCCTTCAAACAATGAGCAGTTCTTC. Its product reads: CASSPPFGQPSNNEQFF.